This TCR beta chain was sequenced during a study of T cell repertoires in cytomegalovirus infection. The table lists this clonotype with many counts. The CDR3 sequence is 14 residues long. V trimming: 4 bases; J trimming: 5 bases; junction bases outside the gene matches: 6. From germline, CDR1 is SGHDT and CDR2 YYEEEE. In TCRdb, the reads were re-called with MiXCR into one record per CDR3 protein. The table lists about 310,000 distinct CDR3 sequences, about 8.8% of them singletons, with approximately 2.3% in the top ten. The rearrangement uses TRBV5-6 and TRBJ1-5; 7 bases map to TRBD1. The specimen sequenced was PBMCs. The sequence was obtained from a human donor in good health (CMV status not recorded). Some clones in this sample may be carry-over from other donors' samples. CDR3 sequence: CASSPTGFHQPQHF. DNA for the CDR3: TGTGCCAGCAGCCCGACAGGGTTTCATCAGCCCCAGCATTTT.